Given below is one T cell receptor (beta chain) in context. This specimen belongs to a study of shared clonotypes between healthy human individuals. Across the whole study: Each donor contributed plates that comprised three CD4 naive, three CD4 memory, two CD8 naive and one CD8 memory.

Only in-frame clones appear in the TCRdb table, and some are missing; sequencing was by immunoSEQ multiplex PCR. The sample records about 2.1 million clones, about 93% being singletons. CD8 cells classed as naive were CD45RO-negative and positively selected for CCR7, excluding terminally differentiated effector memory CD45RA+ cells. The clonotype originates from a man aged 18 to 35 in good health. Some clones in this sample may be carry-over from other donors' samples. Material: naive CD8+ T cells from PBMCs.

CDR3 DNA: TGTGCCAGCAGTCTCCCCCCACAGGGAAACACTGAAGCTTTCTTT. Its translation is CASSLPPQGNTEAFF. The V gene is TRBV7-9, the J gene TRBJ1-1; D might be TRBD1 (6 bases). The CDR3 is 15 residues long. Per the germline V gene, CDR1 is SEHNR and CDR2 is FQNEAQ (reference sequence). V was cut by 6 bases and J by 2 bases, with 16 bases left in between. Using reference TRBV7-9 and TRBJ1-1 for the parts outside the CDR3, the full variable domain is DTGVSQNPRHKITKRGQNVTFRCDPISEHNRLYWYRQTLGQGPEFLTYFQNEAQLEKSRLLSDRFSAERPKGSFSTLEIQRTEQGDSAMYLCASSLPPQGNTEAFFGQGTRLTVV.